This T cell receptor beta chain emerged from a study of blood T cell repertoires in COVID-19 (dated by TCRdb to 2020 to 2022). Regarding the research as a whole: Samples covering the acute and convalescent phases of COVID-19 were provided by collaborators in the United States, Italy and Spain. The material from the prospective study consisted of cDNA or gDNA derived from T cells, B-cell-depleted T cells, or PBMCs. Samples came from the ongoing ImmuneRACE study (first 160 participants) plus 1,254 subjects from 6 global collaborators. Where HLA class I and class II types were available, the types were taken from metadata supplied by the sample provider, not from assay-based typing. The repertoires were released in a freely available public database meant as a resource for research on the immune response to SARS-CoV-2. Nearly every sample came with metadata listing a de-identified subject ID, COVID-19 status, age in years and sex. The dataset comprised deeply sampled blood TCRbeta repertoires from subjects exposed to, actively infected with, or recovered from COVID-19.

TCRbeta CDR3 regions were amplified from genomic DNA by means of the immunoSEQ Assay, a bias-controlled multiplex PCR. As for the authors' bioinformatics: Within the assay, amplification of reference gene primers was used to estimate how many nucleated cells each sample contained. Sequence reads were collapsed and filtered to measure the absolute abundance of every unique TCRbeta CDR3 rearrangement. Productive Simpson clonality was computed per sample as the square root of Simpson's diversity index over productive rearrangements. In its TCRdb copy, this immuneACCESS table keeps in-frame sequences only and misses some clones. Where compared with another copy, unresolved V genes explain less than half of these, and the others have no known cause. The D gene and trimming were derived from the DNA, and the V and J assignments and clone size from that table. The sample includes about 270,000 clones, with roughly nine tenths observed a single time. The ten largest account for around 10% of the sample.

What the authors observed across the whole study: The amount of clinical and demographic metadata varied by source and participant and was provided uncurated.

CDR1 and CDR2, per the germline V gene, are MNHEY and SVGEGT. From the cysteine up to the phenylalanine, the CDR3 has a length of 19 residues. The entry retains the CDR3 DNA only, 57 bases that are in frame from base 1. V has 0 bases trimmed and J has 0 bases trimmed; junction bases matching no gene number 9. Samples from volunteer blood donors who had recovered from COVID-19 were contributed by a second Seattle source. Each collaborating institution followed its own protocols to collect whole blood in K2EDTA tubes. For TCRbeta analysis, collaborators shipped samples as frozen whole blood, isolated PBMCs, or DNA extracted from either of those sample types. Turning to this clone: This receptor's antigen is unknown. Within one base of it there is no much larger clone, and no base qualities were kept.

The sequence derives from a man aged 35-49 years who had recovered from COVID-19. The V gene is TRBV6-2 or TRBV6-3 and the J gene is TRBJ2-7; 12 central nucleotides agree with TRBD2. Input material: peripheral blood. The CDR3 protein: CASSYSRPGLAGYSYEQYF. The bases are TGTGCCAGCAGTTACTCTCGGCCGGGACTAGCGGGCTACTCCTACGAGCAGTACTTC.